This TCR beta chain is from a study of cytomegalovirus exposure and HLA in healthy donors. Study outcomes and limitations: Some public TCRs appeared in many individuals, while most sequences were rare. Per a later analysis, under 20,000 TCR beta sequences showed association with HLA alleles at 0.05 false discovery rate.

Worth noting for this clone: Its specificity is not known.

Vbeta (60) and Jbeta (13) primers were used in the PCR. Repertoires were generated with immunoSEQ multiplex PCR, while TCRdb's copy carries only in-frame clones and drops some. This table holds about 100,000 clones, 65% to 85% found once. The CDR3 extends over 13 amino acids. The junction had 2 bases not matched to a gene; V was cut back by 1 base and J by 6 bases. The germline CDR1 and CDR2 sequences are SGDLS and YYNGEE. The sample was PBMCs. The J gene is TRBJ2-7, the V gene TRBV9; 9 bases map to TRBD2. The receptor comes from a man in his late teens or twenties in good health and CMV-seronegative. Here the CDR3 reads CASSVTSGFEQYF. The CDR3 nucleotides are TGTGCCAGCAGCGTAACTAGCGGGTTCGAGCAGTACTTC. The full variable domain, with the rest looked up from reference TRBV9 and TRBJ2-7, is DSGVTQTPKHLITATGQRVTLRCSPRSGDLSVYWYQQSLDQGLQFLIQYYNGEERAKGNILERFSAQQFPDLHSELNLSSLELGDSALYFCASSVTSGFEQYFGPGTRLTVT.